The clone carrying this TCR beta chain was recorded once. The antigen is undetermined. The germline CDR1 and CDR2 sequences are SEHNR and FQNEAQ (reference sequence). This CDR3 comprises 15 residues. Trimming left V 5 bases short and J 9 bases short, with 22 bases between. Transcripts of RNA were the source for amplifying TCR beta CDR3 regions. The authors performed first-round RT-PCR with HTBI primers and then a second-round multiplex PCR. TCRdb re-called the multiplex PCR reads through MiXCR, storing one row per CDR3 protein. Among about 500,000 distinct CDR3 sequences, 39% were seen once, and the ten largest hold about 4.2%. The entry originates in a study of Graves' ophthalmopathy and Graves' hyperthyroidism. The study's findings and limits: The majority of expanded thyroid clonotypes above 0.001 frequency also occurred in blood.

The chain has TRBV7-9 and TRBJ1-1; no reliable D call. The sample was peripheral blood or thyroid tissue (not recorded which). The TCR originated in an adult man with Graves' hyperthyroidism. CDR3: CASSPPQGLADKAFF. CDR3 coding DNA: TGTGCCAGCAGCCCCCCCCAAGGACTAGCGGATAAAGCTTTCTTT.